Following are 19 T cell receptor beta chains from one sample sequenced in a study of STAT5B mutations in CD4+ large granular lymphocyte leukemia. Produced via immunoSEQ multiplex PCR; TCRdb's table is partial and in-frame only. The table has about 31,000 clones, approximately 82% seen once. The specimen sequenced was CD4+ T cells from blood buffy coats. The receptor set was obtained from a human donor in good health.

The chain has TRBV14 and TRBJ1-2; 8 nucleotides align to TRBD1. The V gene's germline CDR1 is SGHDN and CDR2 FVKESK. V lost 4 bases and J lost 7; bases outside the gene matches: 11. CDR3 length: 15 amino acids. The CDR3 region has the DNA TGTGCCAGCAGCCCAGGCGGGCAGGGGGCGAGTGGCTACACCTTC. Residues: CASSPGGQGASGYTF.

The chain links TRBV29-1 to TRBJ1-2; 8 bases match TRBD1. The trim removed 7 bases at V and 3 bases at J, leaving 13 bases unmatched. CDR1 SQVTM and CDR2 ANQGSEA come from the germline V gene. The CDR3 covers 15 residues. The CDR3 is CSGAGGLEWDYGYTF. In DNA form, the CDR3 reads TGCAGCGGGGCAGGGGGCCTCGAATGGGACTATGGCTACACCTTC.

The chain uses TRBV5-1 and TRBJ2-1; D may be TRBD2 (6 bases). V was shortened by 2 bases and J by 6 bases, with 12 bases between the two germline ends. The CDR3 totals 14 residues. Per germline, CDR1 SGHRS and CDR2 YFSETQ. The CDR3 is CASSFFQGGNEQFF. CDR3 sequence (DNA): TGCGCCAGCAGCTTTTTCCAGGGAGGCAATGAGCAGTTCTTC.

The chain recombines TRBV5-4 with TRBJ2-5; 11 nucleotides align to TRBD2. The germline V gene encodes CDR1 SGHNT and CDR2 YYREEE (reference sequence). CDR3 length equals 15 residues. V lost 8 bases, J lost 1 base, and 7 bases stayed unmatched. This chain's CDR3 is CASSGTSGFQETQYF. The CDR3 coding sequence is TGTGCCAGTTCCGGGACTAGCGGTTTCCAAGAGACCCAGTACTTC.

The rearrangement uses TRBV14 and TRBJ2-5; 10 nucleotides match TRBD1. There are 15 residues in the CDR3. The ends lost 1 base at V and 5 bases at J; junction bases unmatched: 4. The germline V gene encodes CDR1 SGHDN and CDR2 FVKESK. In DNA, the CDR3 is TGTGCCAGCAGCCAAGTGCGGGGACAGGGGGAGACCCAGTACTTC. Translating it yields CASSQVRGQGETQYF.

This chain uses TRBV29-1 with TRBJ2-5; no firm D call. V was cut by 5 bases and J by 4 bases, with 11 bases left in between. This CDR3 spans 12 amino acids. The germline V gene encodes CDR1 SQVTM and CDR2 ANQGSEA. The CDR3 reads CSVPSFTETQYF. CDR3 in DNA: TGCAGCGTTCCCAGTTTCACAGAGACCCAGTACTTC.

A single count supports this clone. This chain uses TRBV6-1 with TRBJ2-3, with 7 nucleotides matching TRBD1. The J segment lost 5 bases and the V segment lost 0 bases, leaving 11 bases of the junction unmatched. This CDR3 has 17 amino acids. From germline, CDR1 is MNHNS and CDR2 SASEGT. The CDR3 DNA reads as TGTGCCAGCAGTGAAGCGGAACGATCAAGGGGGCAAGATACGCAGTATTTT. Its protein is CASSEAERSRGQDTQYF.

The gene calls are TRBV18 and TRBJ2-2, with unresolved D. CDR1 KGHSH and CDR2 LQKENI come from the germline V gene. The CDR3 length is 14 residues. With 1 base removed from V and 8 bases from J, the gap between germline ends came to 11 bases. The CDR3 sequence: CASSPLGFLGELFF. The CDR3 coding sequence is TGTGCCAGCTCACCACTTGGATTTCTTGGGGAGCTGTTTTTT.

The V call is TRBV19, the J call TRBJ2-7; a weak D match, TRBD2 (7 bases). CDR3 size: 14 residues. V was clipped by 6 bases and J by 3 bases, with 15 bases between them. CDR1 is LNHDA and CDR2 is SQIVND in the germline V gene (reference sequence). The chain's CDR3 is CASRDQAGHYEQYF. The CDR3 DNA reads TGTGCCAGTAGGGATCAAGCGGGACACTACGAGCAGTACTTC.

The rearrangement links TRBV18 to TRBJ2-5; D is possibly TRBD2 (6 bases). Trimming removed 2 bases at V and 3 bases at J, with 16 bases between. There are 16 residues in the CDR3. The germline V gene encodes CDR1 KGHSH and CDR2 LQKENI. CDR3 coding DNA: TGTGCCAGCTCACCAAGTACTAGCCTCACTAAAGAGACCCAGTACTTC. Protein product: CASSPSTSLTKETQYF.

V is TRBV2 and J is TRBJ2-2, with 9 positions matching TRBD2. This CDR3 comprises 15 residues. Losses at the gene ends were 8 bases for V and 2 bases for J; bases not matched to a gene: 6. Per the germline V gene, CDR1 is SNHLY and CDR2 is FYNNEI. CDR3: CASGASGVNTGELFF. The CDR3, as DNA: TGTGCCAGCGGGGCTAGCGGGGTTAACACCGGGGAGCTGTTTTTT.

The V gene is TRBV5-1, the J gene TRBJ2-3, with 7 bases identical to TRBD1. The CDR3 is 15 residues long. Germline CDR1 and CDR2: SGHRS and YFSETQ. V shed 0 bases, J shed 3 bases, and the junction held 4 bases outside the gene matches. CDR3 in amino acids: CASSLEGRGTDTQYF. In DNA, the CDR3 is TGCGCCAGCAGCTTGGAGGGCAGGGGGACAGATACGCAGTATTTT.

This clone turned up a few times. This chain connects TRBV9 to TRBJ1-1, with TRBD1 matching 9 bases. CDR1 and CDR2 (germline): SGDLS, YYNGEE. CDR3 length: 16 amino acids. V was pared by 3 bases and J by 0 bases, with 6 bases of the junction left unmatched. This CDR3 reads CASSAPTGGMNTEAFF. In DNA, the CDR3 is TGTGCCAGCAGCGCTCCGACAGGGGGGATGAACACTGAAGCTTTCTTT.

The genes are TRBV15 and TRBJ1-4; D gene unclear. Trimming removed 0 bases at V and 5 bases at J, with 16 bases between. The CDR3 sequence is 17 residues long. CDR1 is LNHNV and CDR2 is YYDKDF in the germline V gene (reference sequence). Here the CDR3 DNA reads TGTGCCACCAGCAGAGATCCACCGGGAACCCGAAATGAAAAACTGTTTTTT. Residues: CATSRDPPGTRNEKLFF.

This chain uses TRBV7-9 with TRBJ2-7, with 11 bases lining up with TRBD1. Germline CDR1 is SEHNR and CDR2 is FQNEAQ (reference sequence). J gave up 4 bases and V 0 bases, and 2 bases lay outside the gene matches. There are 15 residues in the CDR3. CDR3 sequence: CASSLAGTGGYEQYF. CDR3 DNA sequence: TGTGCCAGCAGCTTAGCGGGGACAGGGGGGTACGAGCAGTACTTC.

The J gene is TRBJ1-1, the V gene TRBV27; a possible D gene is TRBD1 (6 bases). Germline assignment: CDR1 MNHEY and CDR2 SMNVEV (reference sequence). Deletions cut 2 bases from V and 5 bases from J, with 9 bases between. CDR3 size: 13 residues. CDR3 nucleotide sequence: TGTGCCAGCAGTTTAACAGGGAGGACTGAAGCTTTCTTT. It encodes CASSLTGRTEAFF.

The chain couples TRBV7-2 to TRBJ2-1; TRBD2 aligns across 13 bases. Germline CDR1 and CDR2: SGHTA and FQGNSA. The length of the CDR3 is 16 residues. With V trimmed by 1 base and J by 8 bases, 5 bases remained unmatched. The CDR3: CASSLVGTSGDYEQFF. The CDR3 DNA reads as TGTGCCAGCAGCTTAGTGGGGACTAGCGGGGATTATGAGCAGTTCTTC.

This clone was picked up one time. The chain has TRBV12-5 and TRBJ1-1; D gene ambiguous. The germline V gene has CDR1 LGHNT and CDR2 FRNRAP. The V gene lost 1 base and the J gene lost 6 bases, with 12 bases spanning the gap. This CDR3 has 14 residues. CDR3: CASGLGELNPEAFF. The CDR3 nucleotides are TGTGCTAGTGGTTTGGGGGAGCTGAATCCTGAAGCTTTCTTT. Based on the CDR3 plus reference TRBV12-5 and TRBJ1-1, the full variable domain is DARVTQTPRHKVTEMGQEVTMRCQPILGHNTVFWYRQTMMQGLELLAYFRNRAPLDDSGMPKDRFSAEMPDATLATLKIQPSEPRDSAVYFCASGLGELNPEAFFGQGTRLTVV.

V usage is TRBV6-6 and J usage is TRBJ1-2; the D is unclear. Trimming removed 2 bases from V and 7 bases from J, with 20 bases in between. Per the germline V gene, CDR1 is MNHNY and CDR2 is SVGAGI (reference sequence). This CDR3 spans 16 amino acids. The DNA of the CDR3 is TGTGCCAGCAGTTACCCCAAAGGGAAGAAGGAGGCTGGCTACACCTTC. Translation: CASSYPKGKKEAGYTF.